This T cell receptor beta chain derives from a study of T cells in tumors after PD-1 blockade. Study as a whole: Some patients also took daily vismodegib 150 mg during anti-PD-1 treatment. Study outcomes and limitations: Blood contained approximately 40% of the tumor's TCR clonotypes.

TCRdb keeps only in-frame clones here, not all; method: immunoSEQ multiplex PCR. Among around 49,000 clones listed, 81% were seen once. In the case of this clone: Its antigen is unknown.

CDR1 is SGHVS, CDR2 FQNEAQ, per germline. The CDR3 spans 12 residues. Trimming cost V 3 bases and J 10 bases, with 10 bases left between them. The receptor was derived from a human donor with basal cell carcinoma. Source: PBMCs, taken before anti-PD-1 treatment. The genes are TRBV7-8 and TRBJ2-1; TRBD2 is a possible D gene (5 bases). Here the CDR3 reads CASSFRGREQFF. CDR3 in DNA: TGTGCCAGCAGCTTCCGGGGTCGGGAGCAGTTCTTC.